These T cell receptor beta chains were read from a single sample in a study of CXCR3-negative and CXCR3-positive naive CD8 T cells. With the 5' RACE reads reprocessed, TCRdb shows one record per CDR3 protein and no DNA. Its clone listing holds roughly 110,000 distinct CDR3 sequences. The specimen sequenced was naive CXCR3+ CD8+ T cells from blood. These receptors were obtained from a human donor in good health. Some clones in this sample may be carry-over from other donors' samples. CDR3s include the opening cysteine and the closing phenylalanine or tryptophan. Each record gives: V gene, J gene, CDR3 protein.

TRBV4-3	TRBJ1-6	CASSQAVPGGSGSPLHF
TRBV29-1	TRBJ2-1	CSLGWRGNEQFF
TRBV28	TRBJ1-2	CASSSDPDPFYGYTF
TRBV27	TRBJ2-3	CASKYLGPTDTQYF
TRBV29-1	TRBJ2-7	CSVEDGTENYEQYF
TRBV7-9	TRBJ2-7	CASSLIGGQGAYEQYF
TRBV19	TRBJ2-1	CASSILGSNEQFF
TRBV7-2	TRBJ2-7	CASSLAVARYEQYF
TRBV28	TRBJ2-1	CASSLRFITAYNEQFF
TRBV19	TRBJ2-1	CASSPGQGNNEQFF
TRBV5-1	TRBJ2-7	CASSPDGYEQYF
TRBV20-1	TRBJ1-1	CSARDRGTEAFF
TRBV7-8	TRBJ2-3	CASSPQGGDGTDTQYF
TRBV12-3/TRBV12-4	TRBJ2-3	CASGPRFRLAGTDTQYF
TRBV12-3/TRBV12-4	TRBJ2-2	CASSLSAVDTGDLFF
TRBV7-9	TRBJ2-1	CASRLREGAYNEQFF
TRBV7-2	TRBJ2-1	CASSLEGTSGDEQFF
TRBV28	TRBJ2-1	CASSPTSVYNEQFF
TRBV5-6	TRBJ2-1	CASSLWPQTGYNEQFF
TRBV2	TRBJ2-7	CASSEAPYEQYF
TRBV5-6	TRBJ2-1	CASSLWVRTYNEQFF
TRBV2	TRBJ2-1	CASSPLMSSYNEQFF
TRBV2	TRBJ2-3	CASEESGSTDTQYF
TRBV4-3	TRBJ2-2	CASSQGVTGRNTGELFF
TRBV7-9	TRBJ2-3	CASSTPGPPLGPDTQYF
TRBV6-6	TRBJ1-5	CASSYEGQPQHF
TRBV28	TRBJ1-1	CASSSLGRDTEAFF
TRBV27	TRBJ1-2	CASSLVSVGYGYTF
TRBV3-1	TRBJ2-7	CASSRPGDGYEQYF
TRBV12-3/TRBV12-4	TRBJ1-5	CASSFYPGDSNQPQHF
TRBV30	TRBJ2-1	CAWSVVVLNEQFF
TRBV28	TRBJ2-1	CASSSAAGPLYNEQFF
TRBV7-9	TRBJ2-7	CASSLGTSGGGPDEQYF